This T cell receptor beta chain is drawn from a study of blood T cell repertoires in COVID-19. For the study at large: Samples of COVID-19 (acute and convalescent) were obtained from the United States, Italy and Spain. PBMCs, B-cell-depleted T cells, or T cells provided the cDNA or gDNA that made up the material.

The CDR3 is 14 residues long. The germline V and J ends were trimmed by 0 bases and 9 bases, with 14 bases remaining between them. Germline V CDR1 and CDR2: SEHNR, FQNEAQ (reference sequence). The authors' processing: Reference gene primer amplification yielded estimated nucleated cell counts. The repertoire was sequenced with immunoSEQ multiplex PCR; TCRdb's copy has only in-frame clones and lacks some. The DNA gave D and trimming, while V, J and clone size come from that table. The repertoire holds about 210,000 clones, with 82% as singletons. Specimen: peripheral blood. This receptor was taken from a woman in her forties with acute or convalescent COVID-19. The chain couples TRBV7-9 to TRBJ2-5; the D gene is possibly TRBD1 (6 bases). The CDR3 DNA reads TGTGCCAGCAGCTTAGCCGGACTGCAGGGGCCCCAGTACTTC. As protein: CASSLAGLQGPQYF.